This entry lists 7 T cell receptor beta chains sequenced from one sample in a study of cytomegalovirus exposure and HLA in healthy donors. 60 Vbeta and 13 Jbeta primers were used in PCR. The table came from immunoSEQ multiplex PCR; TCRdb's copy has only in-frame clones and leaves some out. Found here are about 200,000 clones, about 86% of them singletons; the top ten hold more than 0.25%. The source material was PBMCs. Receptor source: a young woman in good health and CMV-seronegative.

This clone was recorded a few times. This chain links TRBV4-1 with TRBJ1-4; D ambiguous. The CDR3 totals 14 residues. V was trimmed by 0 bases and J by 2 bases, leaving 4 bases between them. CDR1 is MGHRA and CDR2 is YSYEKL in the germline V gene. Here the CDR3 reads CASSQEATNEKLFF. CDR3 nucleotides: TGCGCCAGCAGCCAAGAAGCGACTAATGAAAAACTGTTTTTT.

Details on this clone: Other DNA sequences from this sample encode an identical CDR3 as well. This chain connects TRBV7-9 to TRBJ2-5; D is ambiguous. Looked up from germline, CDR1 is SEHNR and CDR2 is FQNEAQ (reference sequence). V was cut by 1 base and J by 3 bases, with 9 bases left in between. The CDR3 totals 14 residues. The CDR3 DNA is TGTGCCAGCAGCTTAGTCGCCGGAGAAGAGACCCAGTACTTC. Amino acid sequence: CASSLVAGEETQYF. Together with reference TRBV7-9 and TRBJ2-5, the CDR3 gives the full variable domain: DTGVSQNPRHKITKRGQNVTFRCDPISEHNRLYWYRQTLGQGPEFLTYFQNEAQLEKSRLLSDRFSAERPKGSFSTLEIQRTEQGDSAMYLCASSLVAGEETQYFGPGTRLLVL.

This clone was seen only once. The chain joins TRBV19 to TRBJ1-4, with TRBD1 matching 7 bases. V shed 7 bases and J 4 bases; nucleotides not matched to a gene: 3. Germline CDR1 and CDR2: LNHDA and SQIVND (reference sequence). CDR3 length equals 13 residues. CDR3 loop: CASMGQFNEKLFF. Here the CDR3 DNA reads TGTGCCAGTATGGGACAGTTTAATGAAAAACTGTTTTTT.

The V call is TRBV15, the J call TRBJ1-4, with TRBD1 matching over 9 bases. This CDR3 is 16 amino acids long. V was pared by 2 bases and J by 5 bases, with 6 bases of the junction left unmatched. Germline V CDR1 and CDR2: LNHNV, YYDKDF (reference sequence). This chain's CDR3 is CATSRSRDRVNEKLFF. Written as DNA, the CDR3 is TGTGCCACCAGCAGATCCCGGGACAGGGTAAATGAAAAACTGTTTTTT.

The gene calls are TRBV6-5 and TRBJ1-5; 7 nucleotides match TRBD1. The CDR3 totals 14 residues. Germline V CDR1 and CDR2: MNHEY, SVGAGI. V gave up 6 bases and J gave up 2 bases; unmatched junction bases: 4. CDR3 nucleotides: TGTGCCAGCAGAAGGACAGGCCGCAATCAGCCCCAGCATTTT. Amino acids: CASRRTGRNQPQHF.

The table lists this clone with a count of one. The chain joins TRBV9 to TRBJ2-7; 12 bases line up with TRBD2. Germline assignment: CDR1 SGDLS and CDR2 YYNGEE. The CDR3 totals 13 residues. V was pared by 4 bases and J by 6 bases, with 2 bases of the junction left unmatched. As DNA, the CDR3 is TGTGCCAGCAGCCCACTAGCGGGGGGCGAGCAGTACTTC. Its protein product is CASSPLAGGEQYF.

The genes are TRBV27 and TRBJ1-1; D call uncertain. The CDR3 consists of 15 residues. Germline V gene lookup returns CDR1 MNHEY and CDR2 SMNVEV (reference sequence). V gave up 6 bases and J gave up 3 bases, with 17 bases separating them. This chain's CDR3 is CASRVARGRHTEAFF. CDR3 DNA sequence: TGTGCCAGCAGGGTAGCGCGAGGGCGGCACACTGAAGCTTTCTTT.